Presented here are 28 T cell receptor beta chains from one specimen sequenced in a study of cytomegalovirus exposure and HLA in healthy donors. PCR employed 60 Vbeta and 13 Jbeta primers. Clones were read by immunoSEQ multiplex PCR, and TCRdb kept only the in-frame ones, dropping some. The sample carries 20,000 to 25,000 clones, approximately 75% recorded once. The sequenced sample was PBMCs. These receptors all come from a male donor in good health and CMV-seronegative.

The rearrangement uses TRBV2 and TRBJ2-7; 9 bases match TRBD2. Germline CDR1 is SNHLY and CDR2 is FYNNEI. J was trimmed by 4 bases and V by 7 bases; bases with no gene match: 20. CDR3 length: 18 residues. CDR3 nucleotide sequence: TGTGCCAGCAAATACGCTAGCGGGGAGGTAAGTCCCCGGTACGAGCAGTACTTC. Translation: CASKYASGEVSPRYEQYF.

To note about this clone: This probably arose from a read error, given a far larger clone one base away. Other DNA sequences in this sample translate to the same CDR3. J is TRBJ2-7 and V is TRBV2; TRBD1 might be the D (6 bases). The CDR3 consists of 14 residues. Germline V gene data show CDR1 as SNHLY and CDR2 as FYNNEI. Trimming pared 4 bases from V and 3 bases from J, leaving 13 bases between. As DNA, the CDR3 is TGTGCCAGCAGTGTTGTGGGGGCCCGCTACGAGCAGTACTTC. Translating it yields CASSVVGARYEQYF.

V and J are TRBV28 and TRBJ2-7; 12 nucleotides align to TRBD2. V shed 6 bases and J 7 bases; nucleotides not matched to a gene: 13. The CDR3 covers 16 residues. Germline CDR1 is MDHEN and CDR2 is SYDVKM. The CDR3 nucleotides are TGTGCCAGCAGCTCCGGGACTAGCGGGTCCCTCGGGGAGCAGTACTTC. Translation gives CASSSGTSGSLGEQYF.

The chain recombines TRBV19 with TRBJ1-1; the D gene is possibly TRBD1 (6 bases). The length of the CDR3 is 12 residues. V lost 6 bases, J lost 7 bases, and 12 bases lay in between. Germline CDR1 is LNHDA and CDR2 is SQIVND (reference sequence). CDR3 bases: TGTGCCAGTAGGGCAGGGGCTGGTGAAGCTTTCTTT. Its translation is CASRAGAGEAFF.

This clone was recorded a few times. The chain has TRBV7-2 and TRBJ2-1, with D perhaps TRBD2 (7 bases). V was trimmed by 1 base and J by 7 bases, leaving 20 bases between them. This CDR3 comprises 17 residues. Germline V lookup: CDR1 SGHTA, CDR2 FQGNSA. The CDR3 DNA is TGTGCCAGCAGCTTAGTAGCTATGCGGGGGCCCTCTAATGAGCAGTTCTTC. The encoded protein is CASSLVAMRGPSNEQFF.

As for this clone: The junction departs from the called germline gene at one end, perhaps through a read error. This chain links TRBV7-7 with TRBJ2-3; D call uncertain. CDR3 size: 15 residues. Germline assignment: CDR1 SSHAT and CDR2 FNYEAQ (reference sequence). In nucleotides, the CDR3 is TGTGCTAGCAGCTTAGTTCCAGCGCCAACAGATACGCAGTATTTT. This translates into CASSLVPAPTDTQYF.

J is TRBJ2-5 and V is TRBV6-1; the match to TRBD2 covers 7 bases. V was pared by 7 bases and J by 4 bases, with 6 bases of the junction left unmatched. This CDR3 region has 13 residues. The germline CDR1 and CDR2 sequences are MNHNS and SASEGT. The CDR3 bases are TGTGCCAGCAACGGGGGGTTAGGAGAGACCCAGTACTTC. Protein sequence: CASNGGLGETQYF.

As to this clone: One junction end disagrees with the germline gene, perhaps due to a read error. This chain connects TRBV7-7 to TRBJ2-7; TRBD1 might be the D (6 bases). This CDR3 contains 13 residues. Germline loops: CDR1 SSHAT, CDR2 FNYEAQ (reference sequence). Here the CDR3 reads CASSLGVGGEQYF. The CDR3 bases are TGTGCTAGCAGCTTAGGTGTAGGGGGCGAGCAGTACTTC.

The chain joins TRBV28 to TRBJ2-3; TRBD2 aligns across 7 bases. CDR3 length: 16 residues. J lost 0 bases, V lost 5 bases, and 8 bases had no gene match. The germline CDR1 and CDR2 sequences are MDHEN and SYDVKM. CDR3 sequence: CASSIKAGPSTDTQYF. The CDR3 nucleotides are TGTGCCAGCAGTATCAAAGCGGGACCTAGCACAGATACGCAGTATTTT.

The chain recombines TRBV5-6 with TRBJ1-4, with TRBD1 as a possible D gene (5 bases). CDR3 length: 15 amino acids. The ends were cut back, 5 bases at V and 8 bases at J, with 19 bases in the middle. Germline-derived CDR1 and CDR2 are SGHDT and YYEEEE. This CDR3 reads CASSQTGKLEEKLFF. The DNA of the CDR3 is TGTGCCAGCAGTCAAACAGGCAAATTGGAGGAAAAACTGTTTTTT. Looking up the rest from reference TRBV5-6 and TRBJ1-4 gives the full variable domain: DAGVTQSPTHLIKTRGQQVTLRCSPKSGHDTVSWYQQALGQGPQFIFQYYEEEERQRGNFPDRFSGHQFPNYSSELNVNALLLGDSALYLCASSQTGKLEEKLFFGSGTQLSVL.

Details on this clone: At one end the junction does not follow the germline gene, possibly because of a read error. This chain links TRBV7-7 with TRBJ2-5; tentatively, D is TRBD1 (6 bases). The germline V gene encodes CDR1 SSHAT and CDR2 FNYEAQ (reference sequence). This CDR3 region has 13 residues. The CDR3, as DNA: TGTGCTAGCAGCTTAGGGACACAAGAGACCCAGTACTTC. Protein sequence: CASSLGTQETQYF. Complete variable domain (other parts from reference TRBV7-7 and TRBJ2-5): GAGVSQSPRYKVTKRGQDVTLRCDPISSHATLYWYQQALGQGPEFLTYFNYEAQPDKSGLPSDRFSAERPEGSISTLTIQRTEQRDSAMYRCASSLGTQETQYFGPGTRLLVL.

The CDR3 DNA sequence: TGTGCCAGCAGTTTTACTAGGGGGTTACAAGAGACCCAGTACTTC. Residues: CASSFTRGLQETQYF. The chain couples TRBV28 to TRBJ2-5; a possible D gene is TRBD1 (6 bases). The CDR3 is 15 amino acids. V shed 3 bases and J shed 2 bases, with 13 bases lying between them. Germline values: CDR1 MDHEN, CDR2 SYDVKM. The variable domain in full, completed from reference TRBV28 and TRBJ2-5, reads DVKVTQSSRYLVKRTGEKVFLECVQDMDHENMFWYRQDPGLGLRLIYFSYDVKMKEKGDIPEGYSVSREKKERFSLILESASTNQTSMYLCASSFTRGLQETQYFGPGTRLLVL.

This clone was picked up a small number of times. The V and J genes are TRBV11-2 and TRBJ1-3, with 8 bases fitting TRBD1. Germline values: CDR1 SGHAT, CDR2 FQNNGV. Germline trimming cut 5 bases from V and 0 bases from J; bases unmatched to any gene: 12. The CDR3 has 18 amino acids. CDR3 in DNA: TGTGCCAGCAGCCCCAGTGCAGGGGGCAAGATCTCTGGAAACACCATATATTTT. Its translation: CASSPSAGGKISGNTIYF.

The chain joins TRBV13 to TRBJ2-7; 10 nucleotides match TRBD1. The CDR3 sequence is 15 residues long. Looked up from germline, CDR1 is PRHDT and CDR2 is FYEKMQ (reference sequence). The V segment lost 4 bases and the J segment 3 bases; nucleotides outside the gene matches: 6. In DNA, the CDR3 is TGTGCCAGCAGCTCCCCCGGACAGGGGGACTACGAGCAGTACTTC. It specifies CASSSPGQGDYEQYF.

The gene calls are TRBV7-2 and TRBJ2-5; 13 bases align to TRBD2. The end of the DNA aligns better with TRBJ2-7, so the J call may be wrong. The length of the CDR3 is 16 residues. The germline CDR1 and CDR2 sequences are SGHTA and FQGNSA. The CDR3 region has the DNA TGTGCCAGCAGCCTACTAGCGGGAGGGCCGAGGTACGAGCAGTACTTC. Residues: CASSLLAGGPRYEQYF.

This rearrangement joins TRBV5-1 to TRBJ2-5, with 11 positions matching TRBD1. V lost 0 bases and J lost 5; bases outside the gene matches: 3. CDR1 and CDR2 from the germline V gene are SGHRS and YFSETQ. The CDR3 runs 15 residues. The CDR3 region is CASSLGTGGDETQYF. As DNA, the CDR3 is TGCGCCAGCAGCTTGGGGACAGGGGGCGATGAGACCCAGTACTTC.

The rearrangement joins TRBV6-1 to TRBJ2-1; possibly TRBD1 for D (5 bases). The V end lost 0 bases, the J end lost 6 bases, and 18 bases lay between the germline ends. The CDR3 is 17 amino acids. Germline CDR1 and CDR2: MNHNS and SASEGT. CDR3 sequence (DNA): TGTGCCAGCAGTGAAGCGCTTGGGGCGATCTTCCCCAATGAGCAGTTCTTC. This translates into CASSEALGAIFPNEQFF.

The chain has TRBV30 and TRBJ2-2; TRBD1 matches 8 bases. Germline V CDR1 and CDR2: GTSNPN, SVGIG (reference sequence). The junction had 6 bases not matched to a gene; V was cut back by 1 base and J by 5 bases. The CDR3 has 15 amino acids. CDR3 DNA sequence: TGTGCCTGGAGTGGACAGGGGCAAGAGACCGGGGAGCTGTTTTTT. Its protein is CAWSGQGQETGELFF.

This chain links TRBV19 with TRBJ2-3, with 13 bases that match TRBD2. The CDR3 covers 18 residues. CDR1 and CDR2 from the germline V gene are LNHDA and SQIVND (reference sequence). Germline trimming cut 5 bases from V and 5 bases from J; bases unmatched to any gene: 13. CDR3 loop: CASSGFTRTSGSGDTQYF. CDR3 in DNA: TGTGCCAGTAGTGGCTTTACTCGGACTAGCGGGAGTGGAGATACGCAGTATTTT.

The CDR3 reads CASRSINEQFF. The CDR3 nucleotides are TGTGCCAGCAGGTCTATCAATGAGCAGTTCTTC. The V gene is TRBV27, the J gene TRBJ2-1; no firm D call. In germline, CDR1 is MNHEY, CDR2 SMNVEV (reference sequence). This CDR3 has 11 amino acids. The V and J ends lost 6 bases and 6 bases respectively, with 6 bases between them.

The rearrangement joins TRBV7-9 to TRBJ2-7; a possible D gene is TRBD1 (6 bases). CDR1 and CDR2 (germline): SEHNR, FQNEAQ (reference sequence). V was cut by 3 bases and J by 5 bases, with 11 bases left in between. The CDR3 has 13 amino acids. The CDR3 protein is CASSFTNRDEQYF. The CDR3 coding sequence is TGTGCCAGCAGCTTCACCAACAGGGACGAGCAGTACTTC.

The CDR3 sequence: CASSLDLAGGSYNEQFF. The CDR3 DNA is TGCGCCAGCAGCTTGGACTTAGCGGGGGGCTCCTACAATGAGCAGTTCTTC. The V gene is TRBV5-1, the J gene TRBJ2-1; 10 bases fit TRBD2. The CDR3 loop spans 17 amino acids. V gave up 0 bases and J gave up 0 bases; unmatched junction bases: 3. The V gene's germline CDR1 is SGHRS and CDR2 YFSETQ. The whole variable domain, remainder taken from reference TRBV5-1 and TRBJ2-1, is KAGVTQTPRYLIKTRGQQVTLSCSPISGHRSVSWYQQTPGQGLQFLFEYFSETQRNKGNFPGRFSGRQFSNSRSEMNVSTLELGDSALYLCASSLDLAGGSYNEQFFGPGTRLTVL.

The DNA for the CDR3 is TGTGCCACCAGCAGAGAAACACCAAACATTCAGTACTTC. Protein sequence: CATSRETPNIQYF. This chain links TRBV15 with TRBJ2-4; D uncertain. In germline, CDR1 is LNHNV, CDR2 YYDKDF (reference sequence). The CDR3 length is 13 residues. V gave up 0 bases and J gave up 6 bases, with 6 bases separating them. Filled out from reference TRBV15 and TRBJ2-4, the complete variable domain reads DAMVIQNPRYQVTQFGKPVTLSCSQTLNHNVMYWYQQKSSQAPKLLFHYYDKDFNNEADTPDNFQSRRPNTSFCFLDIRSPGLGDTAMYLCATSRETPNIQYFGAGTRLSVL.

This clone occurred once. The genes are TRBV7-9 and TRBJ2-2; 9 bases are shared with TRBD1. The length of the CDR3 is 15 residues. CDR1 and CDR2 (germline): SEHNR, FQNEAQ (reference sequence). J was trimmed by 9 bases and V by 4 bases; bases with no gene match: 9. CDR3 DNA sequence: TGTGCCAGCAGCTACCCTGGGACAGGGTTGAGGGAGCTGTTTTTT. Amino acids: CASSYPGTGLRELFF.

V gene TRBV7-8 combines with J gene TRBJ1-1; 7 bases match TRBD1. The germline V gene encodes CDR1 SGHVS and CDR2 FQNEAQ. The CDR3 has 16 amino acids. V trimming: 6 bases; J trimming: 9 bases; junction bases outside the gene matches: 19. CDR3 nucleotide sequence: TGTGCCAGCAGACAAAAAGTGACAGGGACCAGAGGGAAAGCTTTCTTT. It translates to CASRQKVTGTRGKAFF.

The chain links TRBV14 to TRBJ2-2; 7 positions match TRBD1. The ends lost 0 bases at V and 3 bases at J; junction bases unmatched: 7. The CDR3 runs 17 residues. Germline CDR1 SGHDN, CDR2 FVKESK. CDR3 loop: CASSQDWQGVHTGELFF. The CDR3 DNA follows: TGTGCCAGCAGCCAAGATTGGCAGGGGGTGCACACCGGGGAGCTGTTTTTT.

The CDR3 here is CAIRGGTSDEQFF. CDR3 nucleotides: TGTGCCATCAGGGGGGGGACAAGCGATGAGCAGTTCTTC. The V and J genes are TRBV10-3 and TRBJ2-1, with D tentatively TRBD2 (7 bases). This CDR3 has 13 amino acids. The germline V and J ends were trimmed by 6 bases and 8 bases, with 14 bases remaining between them. Germline CDR1 ENHRY, CDR2 SYGVKD.

This clone is a singleton in its sample. V gene TRBV19 combines with J gene TRBJ2-3; the match to TRBD2 covers 7 bases. CDR1 is LNHDA, CDR2 SQIVND, per germline (reference sequence). This CDR3 has 16 residues. V lost 1 base to trimming and J lost 0 bases; unmatched junction nucleotides: 4. The CDR3 is CASSIGGSGSTDTQYF. The CDR3 DNA reads as TGTGCCAGTAGTATAGGGGGTAGCGGGAGCACAGATACGCAGTATTTT.